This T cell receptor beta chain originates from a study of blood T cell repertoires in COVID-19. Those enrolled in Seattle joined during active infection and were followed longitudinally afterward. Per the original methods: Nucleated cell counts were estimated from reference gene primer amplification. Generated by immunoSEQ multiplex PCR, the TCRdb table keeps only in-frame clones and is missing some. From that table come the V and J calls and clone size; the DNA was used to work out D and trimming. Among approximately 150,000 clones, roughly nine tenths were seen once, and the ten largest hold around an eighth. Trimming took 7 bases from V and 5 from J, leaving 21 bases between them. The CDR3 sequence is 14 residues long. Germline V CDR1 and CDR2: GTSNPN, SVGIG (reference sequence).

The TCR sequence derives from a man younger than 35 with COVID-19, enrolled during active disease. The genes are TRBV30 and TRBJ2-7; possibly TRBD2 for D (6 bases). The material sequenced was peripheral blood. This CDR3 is CALVRPGEGDEQYF. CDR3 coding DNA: TGTGCCTTGGTCCGTCCGGGAGAAGGCGACGAGCAGTACTTC.